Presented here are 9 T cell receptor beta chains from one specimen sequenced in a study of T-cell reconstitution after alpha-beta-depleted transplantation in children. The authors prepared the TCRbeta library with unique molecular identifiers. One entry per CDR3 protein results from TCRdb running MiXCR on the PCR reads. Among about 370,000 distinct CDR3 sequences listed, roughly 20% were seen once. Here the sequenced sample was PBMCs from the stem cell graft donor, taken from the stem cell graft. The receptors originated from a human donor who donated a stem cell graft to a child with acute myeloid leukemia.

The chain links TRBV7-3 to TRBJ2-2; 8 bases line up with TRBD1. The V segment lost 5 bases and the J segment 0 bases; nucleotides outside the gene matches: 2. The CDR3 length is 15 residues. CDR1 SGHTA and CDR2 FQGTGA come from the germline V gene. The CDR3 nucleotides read TGTGCCAGCAGCGGACAGGGTGCGAACACCGGGGAGCTGTTTTTT. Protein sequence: CASSGQGANTGELFF.

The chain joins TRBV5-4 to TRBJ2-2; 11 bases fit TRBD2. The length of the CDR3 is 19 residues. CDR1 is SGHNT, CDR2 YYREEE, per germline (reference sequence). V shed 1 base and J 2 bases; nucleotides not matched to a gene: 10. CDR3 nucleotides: TGTGCCAGCAGCTTGAGACTAGCGGGAAACAATCCCAACACCGGGGAGCTGTTTTTT. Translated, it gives CASSLRLAGNNPNTGELFF.

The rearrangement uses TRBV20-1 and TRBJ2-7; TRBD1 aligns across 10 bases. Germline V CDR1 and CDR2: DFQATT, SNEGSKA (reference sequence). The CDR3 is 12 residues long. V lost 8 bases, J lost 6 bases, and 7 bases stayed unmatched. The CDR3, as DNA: TGCAGTCGTGGGACAGGGGAGTCCGAGCAGTACTTC. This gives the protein CSRGTGESEQYF.

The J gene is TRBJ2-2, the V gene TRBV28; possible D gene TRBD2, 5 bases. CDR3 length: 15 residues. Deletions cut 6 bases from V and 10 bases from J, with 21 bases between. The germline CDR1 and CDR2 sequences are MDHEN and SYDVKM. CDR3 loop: CASRGGLGGRLELFF. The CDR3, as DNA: TGTGCCAGCAGGGGCGGGTTGGGCGGACGGTTGGAGCTGTTTTTT.

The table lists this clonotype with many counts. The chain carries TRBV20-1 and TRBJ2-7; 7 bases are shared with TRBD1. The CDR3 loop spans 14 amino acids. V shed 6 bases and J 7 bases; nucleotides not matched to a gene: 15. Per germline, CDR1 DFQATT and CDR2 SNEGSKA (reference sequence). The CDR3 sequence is CSAVVQGPLGEQYF. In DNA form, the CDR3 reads TGCAGTGCCGTTGTACAGGGGCCCCTAGGTGAGCAGTACTTC.

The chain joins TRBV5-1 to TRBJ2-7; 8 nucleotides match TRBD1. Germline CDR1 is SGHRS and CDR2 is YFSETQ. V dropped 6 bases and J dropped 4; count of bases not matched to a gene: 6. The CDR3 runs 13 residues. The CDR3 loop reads CASNPGQDYEQYF. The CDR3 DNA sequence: TGCGCCAGCAACCCGGGACAGGATTACGAGCAGTACTTC.

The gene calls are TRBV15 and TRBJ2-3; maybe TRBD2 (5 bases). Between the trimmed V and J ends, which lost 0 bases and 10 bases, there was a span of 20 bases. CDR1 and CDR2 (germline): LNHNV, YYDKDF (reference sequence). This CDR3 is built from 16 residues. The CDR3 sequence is CATSREGSPRARSQYF. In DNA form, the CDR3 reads TGTGCCACCAGCAGAGAAGGGAGCCCCCGCGCGCGCTCGCAGTATTTT.

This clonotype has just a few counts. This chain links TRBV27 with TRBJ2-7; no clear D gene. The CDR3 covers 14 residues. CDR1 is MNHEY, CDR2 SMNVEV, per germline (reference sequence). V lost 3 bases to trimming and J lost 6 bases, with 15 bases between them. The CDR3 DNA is TGTGCCAGCAGTTTCGGCGTAGAGGCAATCGAGCAGTACTTC. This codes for CASSFGVEAIEQYF.

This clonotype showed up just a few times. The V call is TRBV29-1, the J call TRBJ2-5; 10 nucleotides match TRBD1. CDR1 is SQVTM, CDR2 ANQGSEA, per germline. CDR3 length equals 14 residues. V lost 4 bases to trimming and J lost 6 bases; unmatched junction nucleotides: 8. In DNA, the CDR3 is TGCAGCGTTGCAACCGGGACAGGGGTACAGACCCAGTACTTC. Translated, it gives CSVATGTGVQTQYF.